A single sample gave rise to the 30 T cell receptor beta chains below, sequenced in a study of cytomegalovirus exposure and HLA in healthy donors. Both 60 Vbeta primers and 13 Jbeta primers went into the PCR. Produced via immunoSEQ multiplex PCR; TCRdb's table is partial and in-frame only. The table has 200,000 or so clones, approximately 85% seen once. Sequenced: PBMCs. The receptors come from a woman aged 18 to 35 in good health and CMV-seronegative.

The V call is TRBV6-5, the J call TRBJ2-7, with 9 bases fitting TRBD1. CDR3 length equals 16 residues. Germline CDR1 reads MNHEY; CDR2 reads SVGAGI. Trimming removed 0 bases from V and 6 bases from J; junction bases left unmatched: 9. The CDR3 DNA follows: TGTGCCAGCAGTTACTCGATGGCGGACAGGGGAGGCGAGCAGTACTTC. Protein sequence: CASSYSMADRGGEQYF.

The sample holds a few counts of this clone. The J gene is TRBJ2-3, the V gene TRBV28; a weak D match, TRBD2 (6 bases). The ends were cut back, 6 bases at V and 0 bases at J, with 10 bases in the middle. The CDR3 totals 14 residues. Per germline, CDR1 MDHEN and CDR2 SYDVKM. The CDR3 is CASRRGISTDTQYF. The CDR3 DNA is TGTGCCAGCAGACGCGGGATCAGCACAGATACGCAGTATTTT. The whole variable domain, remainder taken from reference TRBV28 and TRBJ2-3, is DVKVTQSSRYLVKRTGEKVFLECVQDMDHENMFWYRQDPGLGLRLIYFSYDVKMKEKGDIPEGYSVSREKKERFSLILESASTNQTSMYLCASRRGISTDTQYFGPGTRLTVL.

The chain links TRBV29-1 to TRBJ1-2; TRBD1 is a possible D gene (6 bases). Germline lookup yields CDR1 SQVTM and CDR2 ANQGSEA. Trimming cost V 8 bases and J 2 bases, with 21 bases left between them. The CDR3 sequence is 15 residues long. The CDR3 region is CSIRNSTGTNYGYTF. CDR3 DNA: TGCAGCATTCGGAATAGTACAGGGACCAACTATGGCTACACCTTC.

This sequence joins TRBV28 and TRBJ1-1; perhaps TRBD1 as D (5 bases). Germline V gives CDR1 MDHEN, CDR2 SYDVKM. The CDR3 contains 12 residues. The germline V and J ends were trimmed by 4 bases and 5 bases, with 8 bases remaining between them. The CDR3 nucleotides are TGTGCCAGCAGTTCTGGGACTACTGAAGCTTTCTTT. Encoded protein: CASSSGTTEAFF. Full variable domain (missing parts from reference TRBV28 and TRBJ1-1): DVKVTQSSRYLVKRTGEKVFLECVQDMDHENMFWYRQDPGLGLRLIYFSYDVKMKEKGDIPEGYSVSREKKERFSLILESASTNQTSMYLCASSSGTTEAFFGQGTRLTVV.

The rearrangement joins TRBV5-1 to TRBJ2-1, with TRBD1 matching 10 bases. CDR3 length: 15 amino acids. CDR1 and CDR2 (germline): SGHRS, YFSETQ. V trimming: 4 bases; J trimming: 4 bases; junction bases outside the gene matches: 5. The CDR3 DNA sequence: TGCGCCAGCAGCCTGACAGGGGGCGAATACAATGAGCAGTTCTTC. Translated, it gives CASSLTGGEYNEQFF.

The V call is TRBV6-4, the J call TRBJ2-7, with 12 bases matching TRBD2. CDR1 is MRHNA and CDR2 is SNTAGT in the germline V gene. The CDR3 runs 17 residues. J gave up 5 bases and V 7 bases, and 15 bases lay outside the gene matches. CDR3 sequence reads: CASTEGVLAGGLHEQYF. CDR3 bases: TGTGCCAGCACCGAGGGGGTTCTAGCGGGGGGGCTCCACGAGCAGTACTTC.

CDR3 sequence reads: CASRGTGVSYEQYF. The CDR3, as DNA: TGTGCCAGCCGGGGGACAGGGGTCTCCTACGAGCAGTACTTC. The rearrangement joins TRBV6-5 to TRBJ2-5; 10 bases are a match to TRBD1. The end of the DNA fits TRBJ2-7 better, so the J call may be wrong. The CDR3 length is 14 residues. Germline loops: CDR1 MNHEY, CDR2 SVGAGI.

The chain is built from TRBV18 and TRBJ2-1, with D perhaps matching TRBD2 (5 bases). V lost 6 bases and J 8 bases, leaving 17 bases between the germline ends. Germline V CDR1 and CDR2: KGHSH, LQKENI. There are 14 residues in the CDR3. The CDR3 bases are TGTGCCAGCTCCCCTAGCCTTCAAAACGATGAGCAGTTCTTC. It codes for CASSPSLQNDEQFF. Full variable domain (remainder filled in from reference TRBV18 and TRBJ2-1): NAGVMQNPRHLVRRRGQEARLRCSPMKGHSHVYWYRQLPEEGLKFMVYLQKENIIDESGMPKERFSAEFPKEGPSILRIQQVVRGDSAAYFCASSPSLQNDEQFFGPGTRLTVL.

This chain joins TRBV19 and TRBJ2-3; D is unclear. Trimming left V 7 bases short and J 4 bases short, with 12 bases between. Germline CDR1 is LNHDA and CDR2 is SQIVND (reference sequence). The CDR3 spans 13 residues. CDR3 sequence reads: CASNPSLADTQYF. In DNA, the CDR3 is TGTGCCAGTAATCCTTCATTAGCAGATACGCAGTATTTT.

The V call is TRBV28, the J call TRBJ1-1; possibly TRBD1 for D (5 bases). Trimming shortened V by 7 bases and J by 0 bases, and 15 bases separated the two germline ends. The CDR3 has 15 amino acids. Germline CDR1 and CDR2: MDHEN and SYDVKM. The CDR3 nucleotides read TGTGCCAGCACTACGGGCGGGGGACTGAACACTGAAGCTTTCTTT. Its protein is CASTTGGGLNTEAFF.

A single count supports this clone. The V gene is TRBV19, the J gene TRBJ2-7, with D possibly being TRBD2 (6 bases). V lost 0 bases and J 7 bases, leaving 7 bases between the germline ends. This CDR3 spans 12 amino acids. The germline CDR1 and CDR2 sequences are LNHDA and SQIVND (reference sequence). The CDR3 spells CASSIDRGEQYF. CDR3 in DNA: TGTGCCAGTAGTATAGATCGGGGGGAGCAGTACTTC.

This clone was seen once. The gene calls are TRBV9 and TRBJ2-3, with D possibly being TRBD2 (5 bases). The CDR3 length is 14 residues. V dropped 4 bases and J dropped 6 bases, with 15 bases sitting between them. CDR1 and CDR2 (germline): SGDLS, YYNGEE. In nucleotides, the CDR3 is TGTGCCAGCAGCCCGAACGTGGAGGTCGATACGCAGTATTTT. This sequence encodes CASSPNVEVDTQYF.

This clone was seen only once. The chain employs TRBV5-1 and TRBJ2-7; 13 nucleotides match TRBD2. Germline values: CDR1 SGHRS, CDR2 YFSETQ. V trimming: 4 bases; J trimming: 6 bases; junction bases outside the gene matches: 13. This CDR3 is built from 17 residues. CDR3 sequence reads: CASSIHGLAGAIGEQYF. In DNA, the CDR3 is TGCGCCAGCAGCATACATGGACTAGCGGGAGCGATCGGCGAGCAGTACTTC.

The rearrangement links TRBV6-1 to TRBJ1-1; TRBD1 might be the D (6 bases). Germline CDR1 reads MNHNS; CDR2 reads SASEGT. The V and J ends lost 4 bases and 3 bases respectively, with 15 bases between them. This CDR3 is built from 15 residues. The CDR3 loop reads CASSGGRGDHTEAFF. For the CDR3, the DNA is TGTGCCAGCAGTGGGGGGAGGGGGGACCACACTGAAGCTTTCTTT.

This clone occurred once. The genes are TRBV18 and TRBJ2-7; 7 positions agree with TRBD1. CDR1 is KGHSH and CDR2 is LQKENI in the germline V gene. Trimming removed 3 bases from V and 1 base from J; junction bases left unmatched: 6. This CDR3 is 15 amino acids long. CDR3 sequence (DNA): TGTGCCAGCTCACCTGCGGACAGGCGGTCCTACGAGCAGTACTTC. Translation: CASSPADRRSYEQYF.

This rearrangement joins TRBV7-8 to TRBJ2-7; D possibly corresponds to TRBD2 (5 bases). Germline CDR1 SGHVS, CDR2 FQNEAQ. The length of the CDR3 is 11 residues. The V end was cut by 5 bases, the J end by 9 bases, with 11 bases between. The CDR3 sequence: CASSPGSAQYF. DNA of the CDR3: TGTGCCAGCAGCCCGGGAAGCGCGCAGTACTTC. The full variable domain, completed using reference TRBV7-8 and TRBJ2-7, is GAGVSQSPRYKVAKRGQDVALRCDPISGHVSLFWYQQALGQGPEFLTYFQNEAQLDKSGLPSDRFFAERPEGSVSTLKIQRTQQEDSAVYLCASSPGSAQYFGPGTRLTVT.

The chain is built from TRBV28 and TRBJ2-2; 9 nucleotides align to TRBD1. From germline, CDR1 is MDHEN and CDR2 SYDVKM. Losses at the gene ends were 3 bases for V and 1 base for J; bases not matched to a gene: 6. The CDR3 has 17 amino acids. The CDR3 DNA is TGTGCCAGCAGTTTCTCCGTGGACAGGGGGAACACCGGGGAGCTGTTTTTT. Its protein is CASSFSVDRGNTGELFF.

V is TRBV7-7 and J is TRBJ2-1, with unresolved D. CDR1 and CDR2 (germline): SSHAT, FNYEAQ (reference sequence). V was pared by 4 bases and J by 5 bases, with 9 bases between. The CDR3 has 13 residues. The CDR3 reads CASSSFIDNEQFF. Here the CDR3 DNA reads TGTGCCAGCAGCTCCTTTATCGACAATGAGCAGTTCTTC.

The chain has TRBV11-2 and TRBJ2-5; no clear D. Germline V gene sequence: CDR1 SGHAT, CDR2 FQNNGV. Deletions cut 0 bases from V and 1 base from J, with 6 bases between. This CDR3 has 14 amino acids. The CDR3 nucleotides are TGTGCCAGCAGCTTAGACAGGTTCCAAGAGACCCAGTACTTC. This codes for CASSLDRFQETQYF.

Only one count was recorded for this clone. The CDR3 nucleotides read TGTGCAAGTCCCCCACAGGGGACAACCCGTTTCTTCGAGCAGTACTTC. Its translation: CASPPQGTTRFFEQYF. The chain recombines TRBV12-2 with TRBJ2-7; TRBD1 is the table's D call, not checked against the DNA. TRBV12-2 is an annotated pseudogene. The CDR3 runs 16 residues.

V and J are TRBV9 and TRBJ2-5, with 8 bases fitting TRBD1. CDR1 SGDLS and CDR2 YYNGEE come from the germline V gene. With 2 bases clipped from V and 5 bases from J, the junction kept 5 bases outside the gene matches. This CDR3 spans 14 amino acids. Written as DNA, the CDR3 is TGTGCCAGCAGCGTCCAGGGGGCGGGGGAGACCCAGTACTTC. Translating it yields CASSVQGAGETQYF.

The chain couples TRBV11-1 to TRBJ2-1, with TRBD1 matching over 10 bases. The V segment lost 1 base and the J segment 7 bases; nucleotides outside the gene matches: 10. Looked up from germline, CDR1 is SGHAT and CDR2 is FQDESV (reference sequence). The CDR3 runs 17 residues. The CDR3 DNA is TGTGCCAGCAGCTTAGTAACCGGGACAGGGGCGAGTAATGAGCAGTTCTTC. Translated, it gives CASSLVTGTGASNEQFF.

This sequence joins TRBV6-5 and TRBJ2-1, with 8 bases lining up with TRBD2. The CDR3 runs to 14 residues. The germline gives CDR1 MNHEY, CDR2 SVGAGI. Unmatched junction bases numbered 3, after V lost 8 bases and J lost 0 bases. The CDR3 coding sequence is TGTGCCAGCGGAAGCGGGAGCTCCTACAATGAGCAGTTCTTC. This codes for CASGSGSSYNEQFF.

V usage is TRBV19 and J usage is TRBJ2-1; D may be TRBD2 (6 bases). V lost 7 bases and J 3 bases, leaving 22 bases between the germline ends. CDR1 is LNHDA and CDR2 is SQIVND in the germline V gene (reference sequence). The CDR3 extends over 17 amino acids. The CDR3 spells CASTNSGGLEFYNEQFF. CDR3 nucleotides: TGTGCCAGTACCAATAGTGGGGGACTCGAGTTCTACAATGAGCAGTTCTTC.

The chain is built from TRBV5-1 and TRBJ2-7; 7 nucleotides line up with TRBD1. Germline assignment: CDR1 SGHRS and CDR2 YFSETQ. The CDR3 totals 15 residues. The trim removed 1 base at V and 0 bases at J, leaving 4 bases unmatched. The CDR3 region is CASSLMDRSSYEQYF. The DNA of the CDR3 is TGCGCCAGCAGCTTGATGGACAGGAGCTCCTACGAGCAGTACTTC. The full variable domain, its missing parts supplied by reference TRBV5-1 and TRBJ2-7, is KAGVTQTPRYLIKTRGQQVTLSCSPISGHRSVSWYQQTPGQGLQFLFEYFSETQRNKGNFPGRFSGRQFSNSRSEMNVSTLELGDSALYLCASSLMDRSSYEQYFGPGTRLTVT.

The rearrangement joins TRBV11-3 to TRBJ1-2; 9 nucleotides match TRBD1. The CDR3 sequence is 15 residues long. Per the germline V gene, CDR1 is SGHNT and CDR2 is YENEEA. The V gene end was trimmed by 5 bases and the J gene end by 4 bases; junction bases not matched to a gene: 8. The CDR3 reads CASSQQGASSYGYTF. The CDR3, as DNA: TGTGCCAGCAGCCAACAGGGGGCGTCATCCTATGGCTACACCTTC. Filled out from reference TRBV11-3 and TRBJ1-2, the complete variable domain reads EAGVVQSPRYKIIEKKQPVAFWCNPISGHNTLYWYLQNLGQGPELLIRYENEEAVDDSQLPKDRFSAERLKGVDSTLKIQPAELGDSAVYLCASSQQGASSYGYTFGSGTRLTVV.

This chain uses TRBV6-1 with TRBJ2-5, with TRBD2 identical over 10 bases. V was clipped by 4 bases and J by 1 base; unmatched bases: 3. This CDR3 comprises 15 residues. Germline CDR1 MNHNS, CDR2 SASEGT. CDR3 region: CASSVLAGPQETQYF. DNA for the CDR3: TGTGCCAGCAGTGTACTAGCGGGGCCCCAAGAGACCCAGTACTTC.

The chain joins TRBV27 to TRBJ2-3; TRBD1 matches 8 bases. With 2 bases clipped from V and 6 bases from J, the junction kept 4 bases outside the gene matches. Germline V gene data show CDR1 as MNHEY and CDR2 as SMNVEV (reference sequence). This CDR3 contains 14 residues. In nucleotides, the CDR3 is TGTGCCAGCAGTTTAGGACAGGGTGGGGATACGCAGTATTTT. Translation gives CASSLGQGGDTQYF.

Here the CDR3 reads CASSPGLMDTDTQYF. CDR3 nucleotides: TGCGCCAGCAGCCCCGGACTGATGGACACAGATACGCAGTATTTT. The rearrangement links TRBV4-1 to TRBJ2-3, with D possibly being TRBD2 (5 bases). The ends were cut back, 4 bases at V and 2 bases at J, with 13 bases in the middle. The CDR3 is 15 residues long. Germline CDR1 is MGHRA and CDR2 is YSYEKL.

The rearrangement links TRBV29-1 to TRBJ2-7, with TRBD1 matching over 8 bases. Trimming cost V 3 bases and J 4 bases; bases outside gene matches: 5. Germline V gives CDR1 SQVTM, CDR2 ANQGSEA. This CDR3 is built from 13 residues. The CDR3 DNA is TGCAGCGTTGAGACAGGGGAGGCGTACGAGCAGTACTTC. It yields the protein CSVETGEAYEQYF.